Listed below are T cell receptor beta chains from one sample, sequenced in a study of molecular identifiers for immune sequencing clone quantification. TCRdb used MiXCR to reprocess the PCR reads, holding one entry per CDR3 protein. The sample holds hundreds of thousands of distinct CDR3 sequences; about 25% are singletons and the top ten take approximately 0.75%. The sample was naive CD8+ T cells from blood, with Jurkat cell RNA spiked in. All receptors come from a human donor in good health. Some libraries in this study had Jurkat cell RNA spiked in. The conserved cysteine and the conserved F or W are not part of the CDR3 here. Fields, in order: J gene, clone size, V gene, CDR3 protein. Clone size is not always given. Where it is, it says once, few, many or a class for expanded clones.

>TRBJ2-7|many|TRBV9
ASSEGDRPYEQY
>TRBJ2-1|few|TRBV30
AWGTSGGLLGKF
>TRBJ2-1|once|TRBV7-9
ASSPGPDNEQF
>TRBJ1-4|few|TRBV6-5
ASSYSVGQGEKLF
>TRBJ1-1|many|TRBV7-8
ASSVYRGGTEAF
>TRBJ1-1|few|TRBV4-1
ASSQQSGTLNTEAF
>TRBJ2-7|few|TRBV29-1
SVWTGPQHEQY
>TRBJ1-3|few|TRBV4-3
ASSPAGTPSLDTGNTIY
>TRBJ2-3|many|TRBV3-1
ASSQDREWDTDTQY
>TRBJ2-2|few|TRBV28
ASSLYTGTTNTGELF
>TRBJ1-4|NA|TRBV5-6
ASSLGSGTNEKLF
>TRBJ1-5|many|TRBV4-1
ASSLGPGGNQPQH
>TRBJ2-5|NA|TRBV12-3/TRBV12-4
ASSLVAGGQGTQY
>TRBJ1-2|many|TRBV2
ASSEAVQVESNYGYT
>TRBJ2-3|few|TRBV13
ASSNRGVEDTQY
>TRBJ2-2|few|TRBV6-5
ASIPPGLENTGELF
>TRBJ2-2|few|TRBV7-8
ASSLGYIHPPGRESTGELF
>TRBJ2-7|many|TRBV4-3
ASSQEGGGTYEQY
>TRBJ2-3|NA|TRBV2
ASSEIGRESTDTQY
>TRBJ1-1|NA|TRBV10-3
AIWSGTEAF
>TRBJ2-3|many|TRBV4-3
ASSQGPGGGGPSSTDTQY
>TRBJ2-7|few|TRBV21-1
ASHKRYEQY
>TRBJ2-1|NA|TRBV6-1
ASSSQQQGWYEQF
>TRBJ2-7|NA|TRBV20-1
SAGAPRTSRSYEQY
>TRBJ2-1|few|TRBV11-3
ASSLDLVTYNEQF
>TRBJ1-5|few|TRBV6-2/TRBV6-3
ASSSTWNQPQH
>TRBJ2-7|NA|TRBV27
ASSPSGRTFYEQY
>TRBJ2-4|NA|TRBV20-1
SARDALSGELARNIQY
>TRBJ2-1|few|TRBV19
ASAPGLAGAPSSYNEQF
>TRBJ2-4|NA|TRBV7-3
ASSYISGGPPPRTLAKNIRY
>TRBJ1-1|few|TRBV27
ASSFLPTGANEAF
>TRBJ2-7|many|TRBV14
ASSPKMGQFLIHEQY
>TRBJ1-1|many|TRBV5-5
ASSLYIGQGLGTEAF
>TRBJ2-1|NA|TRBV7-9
ASSSLAGGVEQF
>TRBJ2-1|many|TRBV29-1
SVEGTGESYNEQF
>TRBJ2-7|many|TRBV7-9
ASNDGAGAYEQY
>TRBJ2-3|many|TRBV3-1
ASSQDPIAVTDTQY
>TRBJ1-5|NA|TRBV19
ASSPQGGGGEPQH
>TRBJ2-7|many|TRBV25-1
ASSGSGGPYEQY
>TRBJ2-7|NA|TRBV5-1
ASSLGQDYEHY
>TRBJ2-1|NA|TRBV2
ASNFPGANEQF
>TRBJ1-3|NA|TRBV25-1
ASSASSYSGNTIY